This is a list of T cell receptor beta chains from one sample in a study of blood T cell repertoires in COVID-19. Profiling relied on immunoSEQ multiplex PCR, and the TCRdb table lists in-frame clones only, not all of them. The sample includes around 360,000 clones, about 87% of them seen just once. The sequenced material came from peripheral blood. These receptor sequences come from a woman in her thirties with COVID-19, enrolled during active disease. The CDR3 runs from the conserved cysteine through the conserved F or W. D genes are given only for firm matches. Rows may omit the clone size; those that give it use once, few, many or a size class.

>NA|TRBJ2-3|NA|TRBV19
CASSIAVTDTQYF
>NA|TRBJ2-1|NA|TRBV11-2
CASSFRDNEQFF
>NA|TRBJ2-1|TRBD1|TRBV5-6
CASSEYWTGGTSNEQFF
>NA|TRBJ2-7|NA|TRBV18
CASSPADEQYF
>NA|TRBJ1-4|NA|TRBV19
CASSIIIGGTNEKLFF
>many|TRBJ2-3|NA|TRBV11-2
CASSSHWGPRTDTQYF
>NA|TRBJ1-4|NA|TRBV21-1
CASSKEGGNCTNEKLFF
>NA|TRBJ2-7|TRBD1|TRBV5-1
CASRDRGRNEQYF
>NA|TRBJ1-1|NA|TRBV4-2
CASSHPGLPKAEAFF
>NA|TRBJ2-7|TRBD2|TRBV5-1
CASSRGLAGVYEQYF
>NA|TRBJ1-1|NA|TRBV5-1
CASSLDGGLIEAFF
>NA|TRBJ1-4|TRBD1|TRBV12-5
CASGSPGQYEKLFF
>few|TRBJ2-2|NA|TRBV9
CASSVAGAGRPGELFF
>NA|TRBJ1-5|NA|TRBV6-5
CASSYGQGGQPQHF
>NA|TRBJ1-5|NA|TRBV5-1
CASSSNRAHLYSNQPQHF
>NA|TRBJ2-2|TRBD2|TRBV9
CASSVAAGELAGVWLNTGELFF
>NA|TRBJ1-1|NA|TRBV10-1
CASTPDGRLNTEAFF
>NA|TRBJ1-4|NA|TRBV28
CASRTGGPNEKLFF
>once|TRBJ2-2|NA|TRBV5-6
CASSLTPPGGELFF
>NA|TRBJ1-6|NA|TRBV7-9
CASSQTQLDSPLHF
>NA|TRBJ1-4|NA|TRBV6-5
CAAAPATNEKLFF
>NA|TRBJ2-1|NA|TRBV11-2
CASSLGAASYNEQFF
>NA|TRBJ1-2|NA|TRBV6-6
CASRRTDFYGYTF
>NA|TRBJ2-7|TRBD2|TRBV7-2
CASSLEGTSTYEQYF
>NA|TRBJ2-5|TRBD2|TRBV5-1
CASSLGTSGQETQYF
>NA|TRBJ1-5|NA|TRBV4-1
CASSRMAGANQPQHF
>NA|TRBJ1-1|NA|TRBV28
CASSQVPGGAEAFF
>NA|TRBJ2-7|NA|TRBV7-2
CASSLRGRAYEQYF
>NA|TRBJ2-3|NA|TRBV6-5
CASAQVADTQYF
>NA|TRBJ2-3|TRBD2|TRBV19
CASSSGRAFTDTQYF
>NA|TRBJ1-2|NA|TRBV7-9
CASSPHGEYGYTF
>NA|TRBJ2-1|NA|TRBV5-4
CASSPRGASDTYNEQFF
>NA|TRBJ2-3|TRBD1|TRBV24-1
CATSTGGSTDTQYF
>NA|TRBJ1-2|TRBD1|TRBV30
CAWSVHGTGEGYTF